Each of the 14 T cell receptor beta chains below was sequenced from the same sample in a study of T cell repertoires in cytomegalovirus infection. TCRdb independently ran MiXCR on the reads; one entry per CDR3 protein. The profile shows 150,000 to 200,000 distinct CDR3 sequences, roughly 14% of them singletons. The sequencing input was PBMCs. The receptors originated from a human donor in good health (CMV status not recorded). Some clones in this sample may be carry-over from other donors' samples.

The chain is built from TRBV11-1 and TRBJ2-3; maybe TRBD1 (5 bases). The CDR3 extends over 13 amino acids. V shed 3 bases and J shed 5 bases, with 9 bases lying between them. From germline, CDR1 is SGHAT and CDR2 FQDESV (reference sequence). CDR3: CASSLDIQDTQYF. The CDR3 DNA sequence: TGTGCCAGCAGCTTGGACATTCAAGATACGCAGTATTTT.

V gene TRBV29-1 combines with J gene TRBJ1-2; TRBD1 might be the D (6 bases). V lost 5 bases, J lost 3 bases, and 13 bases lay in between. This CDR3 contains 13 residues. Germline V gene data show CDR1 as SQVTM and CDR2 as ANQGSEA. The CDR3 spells CSVWEGGDYGYTF. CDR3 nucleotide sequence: TGCAGCGTTTGGGAGGGGGGAGACTATGGCTACACCTTC. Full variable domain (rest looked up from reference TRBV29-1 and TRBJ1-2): SAVISQKPSRDICQRGTSLTIQCQVDSQVTMMFWYRQQPGQSLTLIATANQGSEATYESGFVIDKFPISRPNLTFSTLTVSNMSPEDSSIYLCSVWEGGDYGYTFGSGTRLTVV.

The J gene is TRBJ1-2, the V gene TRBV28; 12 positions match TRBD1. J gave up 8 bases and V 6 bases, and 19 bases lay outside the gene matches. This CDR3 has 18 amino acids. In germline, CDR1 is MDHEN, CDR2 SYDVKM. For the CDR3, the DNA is TGTGCCAGCAGCCCCACCGGGACAGGGGGCCCCAAGGGGAAGGGCTACACCTTC. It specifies CASSPTGTGGPKGKGYTF.

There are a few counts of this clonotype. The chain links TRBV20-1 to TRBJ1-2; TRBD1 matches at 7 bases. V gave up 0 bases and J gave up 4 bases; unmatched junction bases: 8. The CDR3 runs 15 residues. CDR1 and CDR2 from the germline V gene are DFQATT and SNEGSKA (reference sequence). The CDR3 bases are TGCAGTGCTAGAGATCGACAGGGAGGTCCCTATGGCTACACCTTC. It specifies CSARDRQGGPYGYTF.

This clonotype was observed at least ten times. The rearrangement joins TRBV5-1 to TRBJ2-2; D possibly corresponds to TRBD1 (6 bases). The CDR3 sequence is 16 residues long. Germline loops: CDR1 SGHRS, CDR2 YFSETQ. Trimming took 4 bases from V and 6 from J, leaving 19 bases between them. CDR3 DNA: TGCGCCAGCAGCCATACCCAGGGTGCAGGGGCCGGGGAGCTGTTTTTT. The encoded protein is CASSHTQGAGAGELFF.

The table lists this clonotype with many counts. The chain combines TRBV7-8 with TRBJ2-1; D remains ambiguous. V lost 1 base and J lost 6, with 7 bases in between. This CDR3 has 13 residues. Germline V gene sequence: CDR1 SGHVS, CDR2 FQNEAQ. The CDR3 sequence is CASSLGGSNEQFF. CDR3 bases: TGTGCCAGCAGCTTAGGGGGTAGCAATGAGCAGTTCTTC. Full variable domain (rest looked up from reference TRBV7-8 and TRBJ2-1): GAGVSQSPRYKVAKRGQDVALRCDPISGHVSLFWYQQALGQGPEFLTYFQNEAQLDKSGLPSDRFFAERPEGSVSTLKIQRTQQEDSAVYLCASSLGGSNEQFFGPGTRLTVL.

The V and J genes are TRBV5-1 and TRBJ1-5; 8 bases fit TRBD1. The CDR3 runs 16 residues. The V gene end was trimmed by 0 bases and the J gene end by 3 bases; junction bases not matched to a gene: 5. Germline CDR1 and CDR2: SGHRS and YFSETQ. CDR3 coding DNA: TGCGCCAGCAGCTTGGGACCGGGACAGGCCAATCAGCCCCAGCATTTT. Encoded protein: CASSLGPGQANQPQHF. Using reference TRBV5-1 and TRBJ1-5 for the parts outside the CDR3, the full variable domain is KAGVTQTPRYLIKTRGQQVTLSCSPISGHRSVSWYQQTPGQGLQFLFEYFSETQRNKGNFPGRFSGRQFSNSRSEMNVSTLELGDSALYLCASSLGPGQANQPQHFGDGTRLSIL.

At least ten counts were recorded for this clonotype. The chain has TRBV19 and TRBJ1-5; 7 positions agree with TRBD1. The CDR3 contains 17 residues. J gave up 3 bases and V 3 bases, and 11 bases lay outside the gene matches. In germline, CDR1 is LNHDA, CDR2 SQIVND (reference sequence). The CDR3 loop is CASSMRQGVGANQPQHF. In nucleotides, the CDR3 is TGTGCCAGTAGTATGCGTCAGGGGGTAGGGGCCAATCAGCCCCAGCATTTT.

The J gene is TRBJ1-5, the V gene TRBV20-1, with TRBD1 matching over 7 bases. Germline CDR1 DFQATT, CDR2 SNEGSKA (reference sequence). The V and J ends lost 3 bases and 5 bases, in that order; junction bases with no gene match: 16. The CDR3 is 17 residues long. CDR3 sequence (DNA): TGCAGTGCTAGCTTTACCGAGGACAGGATCGGGCATCAGCCCCAGCATTTT. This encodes CSASFTEDRIGHQPQHF.

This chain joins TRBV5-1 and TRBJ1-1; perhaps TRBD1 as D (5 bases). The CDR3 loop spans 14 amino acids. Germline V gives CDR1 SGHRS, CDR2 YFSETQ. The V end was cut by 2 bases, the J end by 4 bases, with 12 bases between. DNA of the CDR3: TGCGCCAGCAGCTTTGGGGGGACGGGCACTGAAGCTTTCTTT. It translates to CASSFGGTGTEAFF.

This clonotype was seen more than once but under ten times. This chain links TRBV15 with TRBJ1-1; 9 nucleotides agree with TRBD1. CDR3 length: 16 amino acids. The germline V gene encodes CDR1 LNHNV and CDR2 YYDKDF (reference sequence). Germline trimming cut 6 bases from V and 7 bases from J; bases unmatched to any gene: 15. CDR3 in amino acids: CATSRPGQGEGSEAFF. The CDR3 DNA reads TGTGCCACCAGTCGGCCGGGACAGGGTGAAGGGAGTGAAGCTTTCTTT.

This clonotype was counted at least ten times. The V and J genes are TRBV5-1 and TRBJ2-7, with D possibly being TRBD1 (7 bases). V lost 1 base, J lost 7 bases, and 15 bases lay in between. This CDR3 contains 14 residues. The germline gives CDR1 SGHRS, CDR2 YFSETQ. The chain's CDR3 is CASSLRTGAGEQYF. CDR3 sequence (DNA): TGCGCCAGCAGCTTGCGAACAGGGGCGGGGGAGCAGTACTTC.

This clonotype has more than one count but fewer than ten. The CDR3 is CSVFSKGERGLYEQYF. In DNA form, the CDR3 reads TGCAGCGTTTTTTCTAAGGGGGAACGGGGATTGTACGAGCAGTACTTC. The chain is built from TRBV29-1 and TRBJ2-7, with D tentatively TRBD1 (6 bases). The CDR3 has 16 residues. V was shortened by 5 bases and J by 4 bases, with 24 bases between the two germline ends. Germline CDR1 reads SQVTM; CDR2 reads ANQGSEA.

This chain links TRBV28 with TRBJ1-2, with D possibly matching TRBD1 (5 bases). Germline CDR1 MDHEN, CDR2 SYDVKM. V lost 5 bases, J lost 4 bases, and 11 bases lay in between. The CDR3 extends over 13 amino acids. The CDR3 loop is CASSQDSPYGYTF. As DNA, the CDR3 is TGTGCCAGCAGTCAAGACAGTCCCTATGGCTACACCTTC.